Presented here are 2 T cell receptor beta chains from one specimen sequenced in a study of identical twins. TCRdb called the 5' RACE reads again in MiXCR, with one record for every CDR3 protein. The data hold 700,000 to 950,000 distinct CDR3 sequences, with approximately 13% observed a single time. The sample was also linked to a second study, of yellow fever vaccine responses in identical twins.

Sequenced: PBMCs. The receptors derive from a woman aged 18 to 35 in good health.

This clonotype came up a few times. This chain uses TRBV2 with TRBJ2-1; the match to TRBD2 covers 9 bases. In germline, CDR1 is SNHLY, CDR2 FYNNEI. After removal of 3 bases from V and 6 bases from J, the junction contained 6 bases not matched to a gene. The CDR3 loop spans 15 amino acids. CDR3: CASSESSGGFNEQFF. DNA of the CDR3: TGTGCCAGCAGTGAGTCGAGCGGGGGGTTCAATGAGCAGTTCTTC.

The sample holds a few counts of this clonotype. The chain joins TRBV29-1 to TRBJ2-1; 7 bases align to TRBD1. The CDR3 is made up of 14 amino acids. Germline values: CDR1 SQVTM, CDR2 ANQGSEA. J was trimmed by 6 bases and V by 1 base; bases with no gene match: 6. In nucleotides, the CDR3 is TGCAGCGTTGAAGCCCTGGGACAGCCCAATGAGCAGTTCTTC. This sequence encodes CSVEALGQPNEQFF.